This T cell receptor beta chain was identified in a study of glioma-infiltrating T cells after dendritic cell vaccination. Study-wide background: Patients had newly diagnosed or recurrent glioblastoma and received dendritic cell vaccines. At biweekly intervals, patients got three intradermal dendritic cell vaccine injections.

The time point here: after dendritic cell vaccination, including at tumor progression/relapse. This CDR3 is built from 14 residues. CDR1 is SGHRS, CDR2 YFSETQ, per germline. Trimming cost V 6 bases and J 8 bases; bases outside gene matches: 9. This clone appeared once. Its antigen is undetermined. Input was roughly 2.2 ug genomic DNA, or all available if less. Data came from immunoSEQ multiplex PCR; TCRdb stores just in-frame clones and leaves some out. Here the sample spans 75,000 to 95,000 clones, around 86% being singletons. General study findings and limits: TCR clonality showed no direct relationship with survival.

This sequence originates from a human donor with glioblastoma. The chain combines TRBV5-1 with TRBJ2-1; 9 bases fit TRBD2. Sequenced material: blood, taken after dendritic cell vaccination. The CDR3 protein is CASTGGGGADEQFF. DNA of the CDR3: TGCGCCAGCACGGGGGGCGGGGGGGCTGATGAGCAGTTCTTC.